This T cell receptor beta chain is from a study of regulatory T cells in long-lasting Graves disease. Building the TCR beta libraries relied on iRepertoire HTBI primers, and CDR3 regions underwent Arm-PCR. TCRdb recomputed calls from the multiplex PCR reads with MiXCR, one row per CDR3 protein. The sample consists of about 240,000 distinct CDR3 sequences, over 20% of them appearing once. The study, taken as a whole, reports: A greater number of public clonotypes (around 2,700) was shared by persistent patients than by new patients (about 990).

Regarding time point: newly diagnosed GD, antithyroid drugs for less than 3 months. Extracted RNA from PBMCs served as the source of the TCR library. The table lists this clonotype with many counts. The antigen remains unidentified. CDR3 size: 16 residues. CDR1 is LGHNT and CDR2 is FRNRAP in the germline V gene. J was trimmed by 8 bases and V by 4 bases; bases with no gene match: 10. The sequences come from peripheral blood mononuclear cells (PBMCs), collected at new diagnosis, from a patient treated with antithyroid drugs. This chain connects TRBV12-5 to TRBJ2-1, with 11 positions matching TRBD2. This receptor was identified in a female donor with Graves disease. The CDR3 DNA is TGTGCTAGTGGTTCGACGTTAGCGGGAGGGCCGCATGAGCAGTTCTTC. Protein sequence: CASGSTLAGGPHEQFF.